This entry lists 3 T cell receptor beta chains sequenced from one sample in a study of control samples from healthy donors and cancer patients. The data were produced by immunoSEQ multiplex PCR, yet TCRdb's version contains in-frame clones alone and is incomplete. The sample lists about 150,000 clones, just under 95% seen once, with about 5.6% in the top ten. Sequenced material: blood. The receptors were gathered from a middle-aged man in good health.

This sequence joins TRBV9 and TRBJ1-6; possible D gene TRBD1, 5 bases. Per the germline V gene, CDR1 is SGDLS and CDR2 is YYNGEE. Trimming removed 4 bases at V and 5 bases at J, with 19 bases between. CDR3 length: 17 residues. The CDR3 DNA is TGTGCCAGCAGCTCGGGGGTCCCGTGGACGGATAATTCACCCCTCCACTTT. It is translated as CASSSGVPWTDNSPLHF.

This chain connects TRBV20-1 to TRBJ1-1; D is uncertain. The CDR3 consists of 11 residues. Looked up from germline, CDR1 is DFQATT and CDR2 is SNEGSKA (reference sequence). Trimming removed 6 bases from V and 3 bases from J, with 8 bases in between. The CDR3 DNA reads TGCAGTGCAAAGACGTACACTGAAGCTTTCTTT. Residues: CSAKTYTEAFF.

This rearrangement joins TRBV18 to TRBJ1-4; D is undetermined. The germline CDR1 and CDR2 sequences are KGHSH and LQKENI. This CDR3 comprises 12 residues. V was clipped by 3 bases and J by 8 bases, with 7 bases between them. The CDR3 loop is CASSPGREKLFF. The CDR3 bases are TGTGCCAGCTCACCTGGGAGGGAAAAACTGTTTTTT.